This TCR beta chain came from a study of response to subunit inactivated influenza vaccine. TCRdb reprocessed the RT-PCR reads with MiXCR, giving one entry per CDR3 protein. The data hold about 800,000 distinct CDR3 sequences, with roughly 20% observed a single time. Looked up from germline, CDR1 is SGHRS and CDR2 is YFSETQ. V was pared by 0 bases and J by 5 bases, with 14 bases between. The CDR3 is made up of 15 amino acids. This specimen consisted of PBMCs from blood, obtained about 5 days after vaccination. The TCR originated in a man in his forties or fifties who received an inactivated influenza vaccine. The J gene is TRBJ1-1, the V gene TRBV5-1; a weak D match, TRBD1 (5 bases). The CDR3 is CASSLAQGSGTEAFF. CDR3 nucleotides: TGCGCCAGCAGCTTGGCCCAGGGCTCGGGGACTGAAGCTTTCTTT.